This TCR beta chain stems from a study of T cells in Graves' hyperthyroidism and ophthalmopathy. Study-wide results and limits: Most clonotypes expanded in thyroid above 0.001 were likewise present in blood.

The definition of stable Graves' hyperthyroidism was no ophthalmopathy progression within 18 months. Germline loops: CDR1 WSHSY, CDR2 SAAADI. The CDR3 runs 14 residues. V lost 6 bases, J lost 5 bases, and 5 bases stayed unmatched. Amplification yielded TCR beta CDR3 regions, with RNA transcripts as the source. HTBI primers were the set used in a first-round RT-PCR of the TCR CDR3. TCRdb ran MiXCR on the multiplex PCR reads and lists one entry per CDR3 protein. The repertoire holds about 840,000 distinct CDR3 sequences, over 35% seen once, with around 10% in the top ten. This clonotype was seen many times. Its matching antigen is unknown.

Sequencing input: blood. This receptor was identified in a man between 18 and 35 years old with Graves' hyperthyroidism. The chain recombines TRBV10-2 with TRBJ2-2; 8 nucleotides agree with TRBD1. The CDR3 sequence: CASSDRGWTGELFF. In nucleotides, the CDR3 is TGCGCCAGCAGCGACAGGGGTTGGACCGGGGAGCTGTTTTTT.